Below, 25 T cell receptor beta chains from the same sample are listed, as sequenced in a study of blood T cell repertoires in COVID-19. Repertoires were generated with immunoSEQ multiplex PCR, while TCRdb's copy carries only in-frame clones and drops some. The sample includes about 130,000 clones, around four fifths of them seen just once. The specimen was peripheral blood. These receptors were taken from a man in his 60s with acute or convalescent COVID-19.

The rearrangement links TRBV5-3 to TRBJ1-6; 7 nucleotides line up with TRBD1. Being an ORF, TRBV5-3 has a function that is uncertain. This CDR3 region has 15 residues. V shed 9 bases and J 7 bases; nucleotides not matched to a gene: 13. The DNA of the CDR3 is TGTGCCATCCGTAACCACGGGACAGCCAATTCACCCCTCCACTTT. It codes for CAIRNHGTANSPLHF.

This clone was found a few times. The genes are TRBV6-1 and TRBJ1-5, with 11 bases identical to TRBD1. Losses at the gene ends were 2 bases for V and 7 bases for J; bases not matched to a gene: 4. Germline-derived CDR1 and CDR2 are MNHNS and SASEGT. The CDR3 is 15 amino acids. The CDR3: CASSEIRDRGQPQHF. The DNA for the CDR3 is TGTGCCAGCAGTGAAATAAGGGACAGGGGGCAGCCCCAGCATTTT.

The chain recombines TRBV5-5 with TRBJ2-3; 11 bases line up with TRBD2. This CDR3 has 15 residues. Germline trimming cut 4 bases from V and 3 bases from J; bases unmatched to any gene: 4. The germline V gene encodes CDR1 SGHKS and CDR2 YYEKEE (reference sequence). The DNA of the CDR3 is TGTGCCAGCAGCCCGAGACTAGCGGGGACAGATACGCAGTATTTT. Protein sequence: CASSPRLAGTDTQYF.

The gene calls are TRBV15 and TRBJ1-2; 10 nucleotides match TRBD1. J gave up 6 bases and V 0 bases, and 7 bases lay outside the gene matches. CDR1 and CDR2 (germline): LNHNV, YYDKDF (reference sequence). CDR3 length: 16 amino acids. The CDR3 DNA sequence: TGTGCCACCAGCAGAGATCTCGGACAGGGGGACCATGGCTACACCTTC. Protein sequence: CATSRDLGQGDHGYTF.

This chain connects TRBV6-5 to TRBJ2-7; possibly TRBD1 for D (8 bases). Germline lookup yields CDR1 MNHEY and CDR2 SVGAGI. The CDR3 sequence is 16 residues long. V shed 2 bases and J shed 2 bases, with 16 bases lying between them. CDR3 in DNA: TGTGCCAGCAGTTACGCGTCACAGGGGGGGACCTACGAGCAGTACTTC. Its protein product is CASSYASQGGTYEQYF.

The chain has TRBV30 and TRBJ2-7; 7 bases fit TRBD1. CDR3 size: 13 residues. V shed 3 bases and J 4 bases; nucleotides not matched to a gene: 6. Germline V gene lookup returns CDR1 GTSNPN and CDR2 SVGIG (reference sequence). The CDR3 is CAWSLGGRYEQYF. CDR3 coding DNA: TGTGCCTGGAGCTTAGGGGGCAGGTACGAGCAGTACTTC.

This clone occurred a few times. This chain links TRBV20-1 with TRBJ1-6; 7 bases line up with TRBD1. V shed 3 bases, J shed 7 bases, and the junction held 6 bases outside the gene matches. Germline CDR1 is DFQATT and CDR2 is SNEGSKA (reference sequence). The CDR3 sequence is 14 residues long. The CDR3 is CSASKTGANSPLHF. In nucleotides, the CDR3 is TGCAGTGCTAGTAAAACAGGGGCCAATTCACCCCTCCACTTT.

The chain recombines TRBV7-9 with TRBJ1-1; D is perhaps TRBD1 (5 bases). This CDR3 spans 15 amino acids. CDR1 SEHNR and CDR2 FQNEAQ come from the germline V gene (reference sequence). The V end lost 5 bases, the J end lost 1 base, and 14 bases lay between the germline ends. CDR3 sequence (DNA): TGTGCCAGCAGCCCCAGGAGGGGAGGGAACACTGAAGCTTTCTTT. Protein sequence: CASSPRRGGNTEAFF.

The chain has TRBV3-1 (or the pseudogene TRBV3-2) and TRBJ2-3, with TRBD2 matching 9 bases. This CDR3 is built from 18 residues. CDR1 and CDR2 from the germline V gene are LGHDT and YNNKEL (reference sequence). With 0 bases clipped from V and 4 bases from J, the junction kept 11 bases outside the gene matches. Here the CDR3 DNA reads TGTGCCAGCAGCCAAGATCTGTTTCGCGGGGGGGCTCCAGATACGCAGTATTTT. It is translated as CASSQDLFRGGAPDTQYF.

This chain uses TRBV7-3 with TRBJ2-2, with a tentative D call TRBD2 (7 bases). V lost 2 bases to trimming and J lost 4 bases, with 14 bases between them. The CDR3 is 16 residues long. Germline V lookup: CDR1 SGHTA, CDR2 FQGTGA. Written as DNA, the CDR3 is TGTGCCAGCAGCTTATCGGGGGGCAGGATCACCGGGGAGCTGTTTTTT. This sequence encodes CASSLSGGRITGELFF. The full variable domain, with the rest looked up from reference TRBV7-3 and TRBJ2-2, is GAGVSQTPSNKVTEKGKYVELRCDPISGHTALYWYRQSLGQGPEFLIYFQGTGAADDSGLPNDRFFAVRPEGSVSTLKIQRTERGDSAVYLCASSLSGGRITGELFFGEGSRLTVL.

The chain is built from TRBV7-2 and TRBJ2-1; 9 nucleotides agree with TRBD1. CDR1 and CDR2 (germline): SGHTA, FQGNSA. J gave up 7 bases and V 8 bases, and 9 bases lay outside the gene matches. The length of the CDR3 is 14 residues. This CDR3 is CASRWTGVRNEQFF. The CDR3 nucleotides are TGTGCCAGCCGCTGGACAGGGGTGAGGAATGAGCAGTTCTTC. Together with reference TRBV7-2 and TRBJ2-1, the CDR3 gives the full variable domain: GAGVSQSPSNKVTEKGKDVELRCDPISGHTALYWYRQSLGQGLEFLIYFQGNSAPDKSGLPSDRFSAERTGGSVSTLTIQRTQQEDSAVYLCASRWTGVRNEQFFGPGTRLTVL.

This chain connects TRBV29-1 to TRBJ2-1, with D possibly TRBD2 on 5 matching bases. The V end was cut by 8 bases, the J end by 7 bases, with 12 bases between. Germline V gene data show CDR1 as SQVTM and CDR2 as ANQGSEA. CDR3 length: 11 residues. CDR3 residues: CSIQTGNEQFF. In nucleotides, the CDR3 is TGCAGCATACAAACGGGGAATGAGCAGTTCTTC.

This chain joins TRBV5-1 and TRBJ2-1; 9 positions match TRBD1. The CDR3 has 14 residues. V lost 3 bases, J lost 7 bases, and 5 bases stayed unmatched. CDR1 is SGHRS, CDR2 YFSETQ, per germline. Here the CDR3 reads CASSWGTGKNEQFF. The CDR3 nucleotides read TGCGCCAGCAGCTGGGGGACAGGGAAGAATGAGCAGTTCTTC.

The CDR3 loop is CASSQAPGLASYEQYF. The DNA for the CDR3 is TGTGCCAGCAGCCAAGCCCCGGGACTAGCGTCGTACGAGCAGTACTTC. The gene calls are TRBV3-1 (or the pseudogene TRBV3-2) and TRBJ2-7, with 10 bases fitting TRBD2. V was pared by 1 base and J by 4 bases, with 7 bases of the junction left unmatched. CDR1 and CDR2 from the germline V gene are LGHDT and YNNKEL (reference sequence). The CDR3 length is 16 residues.

The count of this clone is one. The gene calls are TRBV11-2 and TRBJ2-5, with 11 bases that match TRBD2. From germline, CDR1 is SGHAT and CDR2 FQNNGV. V trimming: 3 bases; J trimming: 4 bases; junction bases outside the gene matches: 13. The length of the CDR3 is 18 residues. Here the CDR3 reads CASSFSGRATSLGETQYF. DNA of the CDR3: TGTGCCAGCAGCTTTAGCGGGAGGGCCACGAGTCTAGGAGAGACCCAGTACTTC.

The V call is TRBV9, the J call TRBJ1-1; TRBD1 matches 9 bases. V lost 3 bases and J lost 8; bases outside the gene matches: 14. CDR1 is SGDLS and CDR2 is YYNGEE in the germline V gene. There are 16 residues in the CDR3. DNA for the CDR3: TGTGCCAGCAGCGCCGAGGAGGGACAGGGATTGAGGGAAGCTTTCTTT. Translating it yields CASSAEEGQGLREAFF. The entire variable domain, with the rest obtained from reference TRBV9 and TRBJ1-1, is as follows: DSGVTQTPKHLITATGQRVTLRCSPRSGDLSVYWYQQSLDQGLQFLIQYYNGEERAKGNILERFSAQQFPDLHSELNLSSLELGDSALYFCASSAEEGQGLREAFFGQGTRLTVV.

The chain has TRBV29-1 and TRBJ1-2; 7 bases match TRBD1. V lost 7 bases and J lost 1; bases outside the gene matches: 12. The germline CDR1 and CDR2 sequences are SQVTM and ANQGSEA. The CDR3 covers 15 residues. The CDR3 sequence is CSAPRETGVNYGYTF. CDR3 sequence (DNA): TGCAGCGCTCCGAGGGAAACAGGGGTTAACTATGGCTACACCTTC. Variable domain in full (rest from reference TRBV29-1 and TRBJ1-2): SAVISQKPSRDICQRGTSLTIQCQVDSQVTMMFWYRQQPGQSLTLIATANQGSEATYESGFVIDKFPISRPNLTFSTLTVSNMSPEDSSIYLCSAPRETGVNYGYTFGSGTRLTVV.

The chain uses TRBV6-4 and TRBJ1-6; 8 positions match TRBD1. This CDR3 spans 15 amino acids. In germline, CDR1 is MRHNA, CDR2 SNTAGT. The J segment lost 5 bases and the V segment lost 7 bases, leaving 7 bases of the junction unmatched. CDR3: CASIKDRVNNSPLHF. The CDR3 DNA follows: TGTGCCAGCATCAAGGACAGGGTGAATAATTCACCCCTCCACTTT.

This clone appeared a few times. The chain combines TRBV6-6 with TRBJ1-1; D possibly corresponds to TRBD1 (5 bases). This CDR3 has 14 amino acids. CDR1 MNHNY and CDR2 SVGAGI come from the germline V gene (reference sequence). The V gene lost 11 bases and the J gene lost 1 base, with 17 bases spanning the gap. CDR3 sequence reads: CASWGGSWNTEAFF. The CDR3, as DNA: TGTGCCTCTTGGGGCGGGAGTTGGAACACTGAAGCTTTCTTT.

The chain combines TRBV10-1 with TRBJ1-1; D call uncertain. This CDR3 spans 13 amino acids. The V gene's germline CDR1 is WNHNN and CDR2 SYGVQD (reference sequence). V was shortened by 4 bases and J by 4 bases, with 10 bases between the two germline ends. CDR3 sequence: CASSAQVATEAFF. CDR3 nucleotides: TGCGCCAGCAGTGCCCAGGTGGCCACTGAAGCTTTCTTT.

The chain recombines TRBV19 with TRBJ1-4; TRBD1 might be the D (5 bases). Germline CDR1 reads LNHDA; CDR2 reads SQIVND (reference sequence). V was cut by 5 bases and J by 0 bases, with 13 bases left in between. The CDR3 spans 16 residues. The DNA of the CDR3 is TGTGCCAGTAGTGACCAGGGATTTGCAACTAATGAAAAACTGTTTTTT. This codes for CASSDQGFATNEKLFF.

In this sample, this clone turned up once. The V gene is TRBV12-3 or TRBV12-4, the J gene TRBJ1-5; perhaps TRBD1 as D (6 bases). The CDR3 is 13 amino acids. The V gene lost 5 bases and the J gene lost 4 bases, with 9 bases spanning the gap. The CDR3 bases are TGTGCCAGCAGTGGACAGCAGAATCAGCCCCAGCATTTT. Translated, it gives CASSGQQNQPQHF.

The rearrangement joins TRBV5-1 to TRBJ1-1; D not resolved. The CDR3 sequence is 15 residues long. The V end lost 2 bases, the J end lost 0 bases, and 11 bases lay between the germline ends. CDR1 SGHRS and CDR2 YFSETQ come from the germline V gene. As DNA, the CDR3 is TGCGCCAGCAGCTTCCAAGGCGACATGAACACTGAAGCTTTCTTT. Translation: CASSFQGDMNTEAFF.

This chain joins TRBV19 and TRBJ2-5; D not certain. The CDR3 length is 14 residues. V was shortened by 3 bases and J by 3 bases, with 11 bases between the two germline ends. CDR1 and CDR2 from the germline V gene are LNHDA and SQIVND (reference sequence). CDR3 DNA sequence: TGTGCCAGTAGTATGGGTACTATAAAAGAGACCCAGTACTTC. Amino acids: CASSMGTIKETQYF.

The chain combines TRBV5-6 with TRBJ2-5; 7 bases are a match to TRBD1. This CDR3 has 14 amino acids. The V and J ends lost 0 bases and 3 bases, in that order; junction bases with no gene match: 2. Germline CDR1 is SGHDT and CDR2 is YYEEEE. This CDR3 reads CASSLVTGKETQYF. The CDR3 region has the DNA TGTGCCAGCAGCTTGGTGACAGGGAAAGAGACCCAGTACTTC. Combining the CDR3 with reference TRBV5-6 and TRBJ2-5 gives the whole variable domain DAGVTQSPTHLIKTRGQQVTLRCSPKSGHDTVSWYQQALGQGPQFIFQYYEEEERQRGNFPDRFSGHQFPNYSSELNVNALLLGDSALYLCASSLVTGKETQYFGPGTRLLVL.